This TCR beta chain appears in the sequencing data of a study of identical twins. Findings and caveats of the study: Abundant beta clonotypes from cord blood had fewer insertions, unlike memory repertoires, which showed none. Models predicted less out-of-frame TCR alpha sharing in monozygotic twins than was found. With beta out-of-frame sequences, excess sharing by twins was weaker.

A universal primer binding site was introduced by template switching. The final cDNA contained unique molecular identifiers. TCRdb re-analysed the 5' RACE reads in MiXCR, keeping a single row per CDR3 protein. Of about 810,000 distinct CDR3 sequences in the sample, around an eighth were seen once. Concerning this clonotype: Its antigen is currently unknown.

Trimming cost V 5 bases and J 4 bases; bases outside gene matches: 10. Per germline, CDR1 MNHNS and CDR2 SASEGT. This CDR3 is built from 16 residues. These data also featured in a second study, about yellow fever vaccine responses in identical twins.

The chain couples TRBV6-1 to TRBJ2-3, with TRBD2 matching over 9 bases. The source of this sequence is a woman aged 18-29 years in good health. Specimen: PBMCs. CDR3 sequence (DNA): TGTGCCAGCAGTAGTCGGGGGCTAGCGGGGCCAGATACGCAGTATTTT. Residues: CASSSRGLAGPDTQYF.